The present TCR beta chain was sequenced within a study of blood T cells in healthy people across ages. Background on the study: Researchers report that template switching captured about one barcoded beta molecule per two T cells.

For the second PCR, which ran for about 7 to 12 cycles, a sample-barcoded 5' primer and a J-beta primer mix were used. Template switching added a 12-random-nucleotide identifier to every cDNA molecule. TCRdb called the 5' RACE reads again in MiXCR, with one record for every CDR3 protein. The repertoire holds approximately 1.5 million distinct CDR3 sequences, with roughly 30% as singletons. The V segment lost 7 bases and the J segment 0 bases; nucleotides outside the gene matches: 5. This CDR3 has 15 amino acids. Germline V CDR1 and CDR2: SEHNR, FQNEAQ (reference sequence). About this clonotype: Its antigen is currently unknown.

Whole-study findings and limits: Researchers said unsorted PBMCs prevented a conclusive naive versus antigen-experienced comparison. The recorded TCR beta diversity per million T cells decreased in a roughly linear manner with age.

Sequences were obtained from blood. This receptor was identified in a woman aged 25 to 39 in good health. This chain uses TRBV7-9 with TRBJ2-7, with TRBD2 matching 11 bases. CDR3 DNA: TGTGCCAGCACCTCGACTAGCGGGGACTCCTACGAGCAGTACTTC. Protein: CASTSTSGDSYEQYF.